The rows below give T cell receptor beta chains drawn from one sample of a study of T-cell reconstitution after alpha-beta-depleted transplantation in children. Each CDR3 protein is one row after TCRdb ran MiXCR on the PCR reads. Of a few hundred thousand distinct CDR3 sequences in the sample, about 8.8% were seen once. The input for sequencing was PBMCs from the stem cell graft donor, taken from the stem cell graft. These receptors all stem from a human donor who donated a stem cell graft to a child with SCID. Both conserved end residues are part of each CDR3. Fields, in order: clone size, D gene, V gene, J gene, CDR3 DNA, CDR3 protein. D genes are given only for firm matches. Not every row has a clone size; where given, it reads once, few, many or a size class.

clone size: many; D gene: .; V gene: TRBV4-2; J gene: TRBJ2-3; CDR3 DNA: TGTGCCAGCAAGAGTACCGAGACCCGAGGGGCAGATACGCAGTATTTT; CDR3 protein: CASKSTETRGADTQYF
clone size: few; D gene: .; V gene: TRBV5-1; J gene: TRBJ2-2; CDR3 DNA: TGCGCCAGCATCCTGGCCCCCCCGTTTACCGGGGAGCTGTTTTTT; CDR3 protein: CASILAPPFTGELFF
clone size: few; D gene: TRBD1; V gene: TRBV2; J gene: TRBJ1-1; CDR3 DNA: TGTGCCAGCAGCGTTCGACAGGGAGGCACTGAAGCTTTCTTT; CDR3 protein: CASSVRQGGTEAFF
clone size: many; D gene: .; V gene: TRBV2; J gene: TRBJ1-6; CDR3 DNA: TGTGCCAGCAGATCAACCGTAGGTTCACCCCTCCACTTT; CDR3 protein: CASRSTVGSPLHF
clone size: many; D gene: .; V gene: TRBV5-6; J gene: TRBJ2-4; CDR3 DNA: TGTGCCAGCAGCTTGAGGGCGACAGATTTGGCCAAAAACATTCAGTACTTC; CDR3 protein: CASSLRATDLAKNIQYF
clone size: few; D gene: .; V gene: TRBV10-3; J gene: TRBJ1-6; CDR3 DNA: TGTGCCATCAGTGAGAGCCCGCAGGGGCCCCGTGGACCCCTCCACTTT; CDR3 protein: CAISESPQGPRGPLHF
clone size: many; D gene: .; V gene: TRBV12-3/TRBV12-4; J gene: TRBJ1-5; CDR3 DNA: TGTGCCAGCAGCCCCGACACGAGTCAGCCCCAGCATTTT; CDR3 protein: CASSPDTSQPQHF
clone size: many; D gene: TRBD1; V gene: TRBV10-3; J gene: TRBJ2-1; CDR3 DNA: TGTGCCATCAGTGCAGGGACAGGGCCCTACAATGAGCAGTTCTTC; CDR3 protein: CAISAGTGPYNEQFF
clone size: many; D gene: .; V gene: TRBV4-1; J gene: TRBJ2-2; CDR3 DNA: TGCGCCAGCAGCCAAGTGGGGACACTACCGGGAACCGGGGAGCTGTTTTTT; CDR3 protein: CASSQVGTLPGTGELFF
clone size: many; D gene: .; V gene: TRBV4-3; J gene: TRBJ2-7; CDR3 DNA: TGCGCCAGCAGCCAAGGGGCGGGCTCTAGCTCCTACGAGCAGTACTTC; CDR3 protein: CASSQGAGSSSYEQYF
clone size: many; D gene: TRBD1; V gene: TRBV10-3; J gene: TRBJ1-5; CDR3 DNA: TGTGCCATCAGGCAACAGGGGATGGGGCCCCAGCATTTT; CDR3 protein: CAIRQQGMGPQHF
clone size: many; D gene: TRBD1; V gene: TRBV12-3/TRBV12-4; J gene: TRBJ2-1; CDR3 DNA: TGTGCCAGCAGTTTCCAACAGGGGGCGTACAATGAGCAGTTCTTC; CDR3 protein: CASSFQQGAYNEQFF
clone size: many; D gene: TRBD2; V gene: TRBV7-8; J gene: TRBJ2-1; CDR3 DNA: TGTGCCAGCAGCCCCCCAGCGGGGACCTACAATGAGCAGTTCTTC; CDR3 protein: CASSPPAGTYNEQFF
clone size: many; D gene: .; V gene: TRBV5-1; J gene: TRBJ2-3; CDR3 DNA: TGCGCCAGCAGCTTTGGACTACCGGGGAACACAGATACGCAGTATTTT; CDR3 protein: CASSFGLPGNTDTQYF
clone size: many; D gene: .; V gene: TRBV7-2; J gene: TRBJ2-7; CDR3 DNA: TGTGCCAGCAGCACGACGGATACCTACGAGCAGTACTTC; CDR3 protein: CASSTTDTYEQYF
clone size: .; D gene: .; V gene: TRBV11-1; J gene: TRBJ2-1; CDR3 DNA: TGTGCCAGCAGCTTCGGACACGCCGACAATGAGCAGTTCTTC; CDR3 protein: CASSFGHADNEQFF
clone size: many; D gene: .; V gene: TRBV7-8; J gene: TRBJ2-7; CDR3 DNA: TGTGCCAGCAGCTTAGATTCTTCGGGGATGTACGAGCAGTACTTC; CDR3 protein: CASSLDSSGMYEQYF
clone size: many; D gene: .; V gene: TRBV6-5; J gene: TRBJ1-1; CDR3 DNA: TGTGCCAGCAGGTTACAGGGTGACACTGAAGCTTTCTTT; CDR3 protein: CASRLQGDTEAFF
clone size: many; D gene: TRBD1; V gene: TRBV20-1; J gene: TRBJ2-3; CDR3 DNA: TGCAGTGCTAGAGAGGGTGGGACAGGGCCTAGCACAGATACGCAGTATTTT; CDR3 protein: CSAREGGTGPSTDTQYF
clone size: many; D gene: .; V gene: TRBV3-1; J gene: TRBJ2-7; CDR3 DNA: TGTGCCAGCAGCCCACGTCCTACTAGGGCCTACGAGCAGTACTTC; CDR3 protein: CASSPRPTRAYEQYF
clone size: many; D gene: TRBD1; V gene: TRBV12-3/TRBV12-4; J gene: TRBJ1-5; CDR3 DNA: TGTGCCAGCAGGCTAGGGGACAGCATTAGCGAGGATCAGCCCCAGCATTTT; CDR3 protein: CASRLGDSISEDQPQHF
clone size: many; D gene: .; V gene: TRBV5-1; J gene: TRBJ2-7; CDR3 DNA: TGCGCCAGCAGCTTGGGAACCGGGCCTAGTTTAGGCGAGCAGTACTTC; CDR3 protein: CASSLGTGPSLGEQYF
clone size: many; D gene: .; V gene: TRBV5-1; J gene: TRBJ1-2; CDR3 DNA: TGCGCCAGCAGCTGGGCAGGCGAAGCTAACTATGGCTACACCTTC; CDR3 protein: CASSWAGEANYGYTF
clone size: many; D gene: .; V gene: TRBV5-1; J gene: TRBJ1-1; CDR3 DNA: TGCGCCAGCAGTTTATACACAGGGTCCACTGAAGCTTTCTTT; CDR3 protein: CASSLYTGSTEAFF
clone size: .; D gene: .; V gene: TRBV5-1; J gene: TRBJ2-3; CDR3 DNA: TGCGCCAGCAGCCTAGGGGACCCGGAGACAGATACGCAGTATTTT; CDR3 protein: CASSLGDPETDTQYF
clone size: many; D gene: TRBD2; V gene: TRBV12-3/TRBV12-4; J gene: TRBJ2-5; CDR3 DNA: TGTGCCAGCAGCCCTGGCACTAGCGTGCTAGGGACCCAGTACTTC; CDR3 protein: CASSPGTSVLGTQYF
clone size: many; D gene: .; V gene: TRBV6-1; J gene: TRBJ1-2; CDR3 DNA: TGTGCCAGCAGTGGCCCAAGTTTCGGGTTCGCCTTC; CDR3 protein: CASSGPSFGFAF
clone size: many; D gene: TRBD2; V gene: TRBV5-1; J gene: TRBJ2-5; CDR3 DNA: TGCGCCAGCAGCCTCAGCACGGGACTAGCGATAGGGACCCAGTACTTC; CDR3 protein: CASSLSTGLAIGTQYF
clone size: many; D gene: TRBD1; V gene: TRBV20-1; J gene: TRBJ1-6; CDR3 DNA: TGCAGTGCTTGGGACAGGTCGGTAGGTTCACCCCTCCACTTT; CDR3 protein: CSAWDRSVGSPLHF
clone size: many; D gene: TRBD2; V gene: TRBV5-1; J gene: TRBJ2-5; CDR3 DNA: TGCGCCAGCAGACGGGGGGTTGAGGAGACCCAGTACTTC; CDR3 protein: CASRRGVEETQYF
clone size: many; D gene: .; V gene: TRBV5-5; J gene: TRBJ2-5; CDR3 DNA: TGTGCCAGCAGCGGAGGGACCTCCCCAAGCAAAGAGACCCAGTACTTC; CDR3 protein: CASSGGTSPSKETQYF
clone size: many; D gene: .; V gene: TRBV20-1; J gene: TRBJ1-1; CDR3 DNA: TGCAGTGCTAGAGTGGGCAGGGTCACTGAAGCTTTCTTT; CDR3 protein: CSARVGRVTEAFF
clone size: many; D gene: .; V gene: TRBV7-2; J gene: TRBJ1-2; CDR3 DNA: TGTGCCAGCAGCTTTAACCGACAGGCCTATGGCTACACCTTC; CDR3 protein: CASSFNRQAYGYTF
clone size: many; D gene: TRBD1; V gene: TRBV6-5; J gene: TRBJ2-1; CDR3 DNA: TGTGCCAGCAGCCGACAGGGGCCGGCCTACAATGAGCAGTTCTTC; CDR3 protein: CASSRQGPAYNEQFF
clone size: many; D gene: .; V gene: TRBV20-1; J gene: TRBJ1-1; CDR3 DNA: TGCAGTGCTAGAGATAACCAGGGTGAAGCTTTCTTT; CDR3 protein: CSARDNQGEAFF
clone size: many; D gene: .; V gene: TRBV20-1; J gene: TRBJ1-5; CDR3 DNA: TGCAGTGCTAGAGACGTCAATCAGCCCCAGCATTTT; CDR3 protein: CSARDVNQPQHF
clone size: many; D gene: .; V gene: TRBV7-6; J gene: TRBJ1-5; CDR3 DNA: TGTGCCAGCAGCCGTGCTGGGGGCGCCTCCCAGCATTTT; CDR3 protein: CASSRAGGASQHF
clone size: few; D gene: TRBD1; V gene: TRBV2; J gene: TRBJ1-1; CDR3 DNA: TGTGCCAGCAGTGGAGGACAGGGAGTCGGGAACACTGAAGCTTTCTTT; CDR3 protein: CASSGGQGVGNTEAFF
clone size: .; D gene: .; V gene: TRBV9; J gene: TRBJ1-2; CDR3 DNA: TGTGCCAGCAGCCGAAACGATGGCTACACCTTC; CDR3 protein: CASSRNDGYTF
clone size: many; D gene: .; V gene: TRBV29-1; J gene: TRBJ1-1; CDR3 DNA: TGCAGCGTTCGTGAAGGGGGGACTGAAGCTTTCTTT; CDR3 protein: CSVREGGTEAFF
clone size: many; D gene: .; V gene: TRBV12-5; J gene: TRBJ1-1; CDR3 DNA: TGTGCTAGTGGTCTAGGGGCCGCAAGGGACACTGAAGCTTTCTTT; CDR3 protein: CASGLGAARDTEAFF
clone size: many; D gene: .; V gene: TRBV2; J gene: TRBJ2-5; CDR3 DNA: TGTGCCAGCTTAGGAGGTTGGGGGAGCCAAGAGACCCAGTACTTC; CDR3 protein: CASLGGWGSQETQYF
clone size: many; D gene: .; V gene: TRBV5-1; J gene: TRBJ2-2; CDR3 DNA: TGCGCCAGCAGCCAAGATCCGGGCCTCAACACCGGGGAGCTGTTTTTT; CDR3 protein: CASSQDPGLNTGELFF
clone size: many; D gene: TRBD1; V gene: TRBV7-9; J gene: TRBJ2-2; CDR3 DNA: TGTGCCAGCAGCCATCCCGGAGAGACAGGGGCCGGGGAGCTGTTTTTT; CDR3 protein: CASSHPGETGAGELFF
clone size: many; D gene: TRBD2; V gene: TRBV27; J gene: TRBJ2-1; CDR3 DNA: TGTGCCAGCAGTTTAGCGGGGGGCTTCCACAATGAGCAGTTCTTC; CDR3 protein: CASSLAGGFHNEQFF
clone size: few; D gene: .; V gene: TRBV11-2; J gene: TRBJ2-6; CDR3 DNA: TGTGCCAGCAGCCCAAATTACTCTGGGGCCAACGTCCTGACTTTC; CDR3 protein: CASSPNYSGANVLTF
clone size: few; D gene: .; V gene: TRBV25-1; J gene: TRBJ2-1; CDR3 DNA: TGTGCCAGCAGTGAACCAGGTATCAATGAGCAGTTCTTC; CDR3 protein: CASSEPGINEQFF
clone size: .; D gene: TRBD1; V gene: TRBV30; J gene: TRBJ2-5; CDR3 DNA: TGTGCCTGGAGTGTCGGGACAGGGGACGGGGAGACCCAGTACTTC; CDR3 protein: CAWSVGTGDGETQYF
clone size: .; D gene: TRBD2; V gene: TRBV20-1; J gene: TRBJ2-3; CDR3 DNA: TGCTGTGCCGTCGGACTAGCGGGGGGGCAGGACACAGATACGCAGTATTTT; CDR3 protein: CCAVGLAGGQDTDTQYF